The T cell receptor beta chain described here comes from a study of control samples from healthy donors and cancer patients. Trimming pared 8 bases from V and 4 bases from J, leaving 14 bases between. The CDR3 length is 13 residues. CDR1 and CDR2 (germline): MDHEN, SYDVKM. The method was immunoSEQ multiplex PCR; TCRdb's version includes in-frame clones alone and lacks a portion of them. The sample lists about 120,000 clones, about 90% occurring once. Sequencing was done on a sample of blood. The TCR was taken from a young man in good health. V and J are TRBV28 and TRBJ1-2; maybe TRBD1 (5 bases). Here the CDR3 reads CASVRGMGYGYTF. The CDR3 region has the DNA TGTGCCAGCGTCCGGGGGATGGGCTATGGCTACACCTTC.